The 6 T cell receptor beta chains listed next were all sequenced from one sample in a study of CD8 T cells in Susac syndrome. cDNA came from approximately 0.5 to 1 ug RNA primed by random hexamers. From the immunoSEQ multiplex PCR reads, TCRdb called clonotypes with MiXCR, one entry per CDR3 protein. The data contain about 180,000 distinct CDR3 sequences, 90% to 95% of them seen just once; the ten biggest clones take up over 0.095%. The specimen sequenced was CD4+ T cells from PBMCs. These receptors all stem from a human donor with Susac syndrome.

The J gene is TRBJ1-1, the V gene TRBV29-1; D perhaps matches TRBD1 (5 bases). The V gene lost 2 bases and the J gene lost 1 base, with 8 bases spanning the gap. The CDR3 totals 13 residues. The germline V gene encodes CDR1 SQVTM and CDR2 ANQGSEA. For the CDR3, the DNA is TGCAGCGTTGAAAGGCAGGGGAACACTGAAGCTTTCTTT. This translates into CSVERQGNTEAFF.

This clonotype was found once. CDR3 bases: TGCAGCGTTGCCCTAACAGCGGGGGGAACCTACAATGAGCAGTTCTTC. Encoded protein: CSVALTAGGTYNEQFF. V gene TRBV29-1 combines with J gene TRBJ2-1; 9 nucleotides align to TRBD2. The V segment lost 4 bases and the J segment 2 bases; nucleotides outside the gene matches: 9. Per the germline V gene, CDR1 is SQVTM and CDR2 is ANQGSEA. This CDR3 comprises 16 residues.

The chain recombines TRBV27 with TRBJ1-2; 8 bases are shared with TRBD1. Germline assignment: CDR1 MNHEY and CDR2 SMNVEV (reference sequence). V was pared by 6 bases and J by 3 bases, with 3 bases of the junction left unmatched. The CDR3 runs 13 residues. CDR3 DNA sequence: TGTGCCAGCAGGGGACAGGACGACTATGGCTACACCTTC. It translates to CASRGQDDYGYTF.

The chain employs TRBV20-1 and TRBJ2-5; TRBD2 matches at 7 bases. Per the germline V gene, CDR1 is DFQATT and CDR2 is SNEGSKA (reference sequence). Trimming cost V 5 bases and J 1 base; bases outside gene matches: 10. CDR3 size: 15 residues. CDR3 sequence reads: CSAPPSGGGQETQYF. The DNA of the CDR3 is TGCAGTGCTCCCCCCTCGGGCGGGGGCCAAGAGACCCAGTACTTC.

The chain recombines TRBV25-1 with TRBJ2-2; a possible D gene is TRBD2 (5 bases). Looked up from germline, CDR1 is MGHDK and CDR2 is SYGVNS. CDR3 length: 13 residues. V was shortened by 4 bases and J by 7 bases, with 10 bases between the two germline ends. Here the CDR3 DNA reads TGTGCCAGCAGTGGGGTCGGGGTCGGGGAGCTGTTTTTT. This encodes CASSGVGVGELFF.

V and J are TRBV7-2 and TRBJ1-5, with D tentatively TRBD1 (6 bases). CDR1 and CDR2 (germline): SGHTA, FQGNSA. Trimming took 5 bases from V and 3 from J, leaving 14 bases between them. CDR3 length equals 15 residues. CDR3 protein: CASSPLQGVNQPQHF. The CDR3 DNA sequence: TGTGCCAGCAGCCCACTACAGGGTGTCAATCAGCCCCAGCATTTT.